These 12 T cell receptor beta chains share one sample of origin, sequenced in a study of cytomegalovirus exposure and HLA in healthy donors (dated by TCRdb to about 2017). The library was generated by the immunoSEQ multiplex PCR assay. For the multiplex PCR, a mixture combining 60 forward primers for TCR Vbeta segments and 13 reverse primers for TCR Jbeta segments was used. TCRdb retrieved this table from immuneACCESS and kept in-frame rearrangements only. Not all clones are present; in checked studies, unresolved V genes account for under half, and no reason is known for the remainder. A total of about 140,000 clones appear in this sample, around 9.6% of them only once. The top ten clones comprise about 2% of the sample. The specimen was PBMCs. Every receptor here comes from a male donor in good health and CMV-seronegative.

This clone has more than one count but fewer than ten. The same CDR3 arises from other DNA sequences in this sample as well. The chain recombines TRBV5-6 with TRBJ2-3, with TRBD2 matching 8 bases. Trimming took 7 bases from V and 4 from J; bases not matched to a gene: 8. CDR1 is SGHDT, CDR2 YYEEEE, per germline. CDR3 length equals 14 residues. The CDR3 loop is CASSTGGPPDTQYF. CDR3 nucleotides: TGTGCCAGCTCGACGGGGGGGCCCCCAGATACGCAGTATTTT.

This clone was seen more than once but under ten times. Here the CDR3 reads CASSEGTGVNQPQHF. Written as DNA, the CDR3 is TGTGCCAGCAGTGAAGGTACAGGGGTAAATCAGCCCCAGCATTTT. The chain is built from TRBV6-4 and TRBJ1-5; TRBD1 matches 7 bases. Germline lookup yields CDR1 MRHNA and CDR2 SNTAGT. Trimming at V came to 3 bases and at J to 4 bases, leaving 6 bases not matched to a gene. The CDR3 runs to 15 residues.

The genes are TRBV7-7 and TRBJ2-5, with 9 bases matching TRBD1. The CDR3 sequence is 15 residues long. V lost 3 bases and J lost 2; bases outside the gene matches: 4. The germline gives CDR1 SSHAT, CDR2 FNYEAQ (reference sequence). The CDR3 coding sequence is TGTGCCAGCAGCTTTGGGACAGGGCTTCAAGAGACCCAGTACTTC. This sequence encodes CASSFGTGLQETQYF.

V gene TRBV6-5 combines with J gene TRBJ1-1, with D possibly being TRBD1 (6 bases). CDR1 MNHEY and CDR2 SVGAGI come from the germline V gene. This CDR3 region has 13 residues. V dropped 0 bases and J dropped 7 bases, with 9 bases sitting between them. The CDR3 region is CASSYSGQSEAFF. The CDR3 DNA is TGTGCCAGCAGTTACTCTGGACAGAGTGAAGCTTTCTTT.

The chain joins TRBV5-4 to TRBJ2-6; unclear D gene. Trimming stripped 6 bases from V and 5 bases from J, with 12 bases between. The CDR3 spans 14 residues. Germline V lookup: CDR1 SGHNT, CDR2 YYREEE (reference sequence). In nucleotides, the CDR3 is TGTGCCAGCAACAGCCAAGCACGGGCCAACGTCCTGACTTTC. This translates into CASNSQARANVLTF.

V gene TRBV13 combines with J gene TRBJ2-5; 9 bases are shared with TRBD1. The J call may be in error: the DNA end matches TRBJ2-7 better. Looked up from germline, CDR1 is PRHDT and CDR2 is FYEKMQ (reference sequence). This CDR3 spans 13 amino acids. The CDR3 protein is CASSPDRGYEQYF. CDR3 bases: TGTGCCAGCAGCCCGGACAGGGGTTACGAGCAGTACTTC.

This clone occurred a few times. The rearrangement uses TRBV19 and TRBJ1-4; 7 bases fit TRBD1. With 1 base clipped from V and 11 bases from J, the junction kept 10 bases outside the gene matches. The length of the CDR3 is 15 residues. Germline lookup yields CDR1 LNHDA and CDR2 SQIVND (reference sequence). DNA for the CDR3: TGTGCCAGTAGTATAGTGGTTACGACAGGGAGGAAACTGTTTTTT. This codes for CASSIVVTTGRKLFF. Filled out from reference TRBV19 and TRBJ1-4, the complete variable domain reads DGGITQSPKYLFRKEGQNVTLSCEQNLNHDAMYWYRQDPGQGLRLIYYSQIVNDFQKGDIAEGYSVSREKKESFPLTVTSAQKNPTAFYLCASSIVVTTGRKLFFGSGTQLSVL.

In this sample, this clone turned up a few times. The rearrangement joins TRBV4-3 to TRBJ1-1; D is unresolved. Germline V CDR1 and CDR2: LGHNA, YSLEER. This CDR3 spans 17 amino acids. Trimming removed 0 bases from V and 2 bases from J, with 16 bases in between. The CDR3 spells CASSQERTDGRNTEAFF. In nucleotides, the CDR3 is TGCGCCAGCAGCCAAGAGAGGACGGACGGGAGAAACACTGAAGCTTTCTTT.

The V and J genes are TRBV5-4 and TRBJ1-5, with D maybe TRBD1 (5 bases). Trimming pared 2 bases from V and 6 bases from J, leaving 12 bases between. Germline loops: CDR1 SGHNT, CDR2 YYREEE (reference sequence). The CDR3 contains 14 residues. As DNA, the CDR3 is TGTGCCAGCAGCTTATCAGGGACTGGTCAGCCCCAGCATTTT. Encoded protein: CASSLSGTGQPQHF. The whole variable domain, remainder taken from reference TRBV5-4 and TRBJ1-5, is ETGVTQSPTHLIKTRGQQVTLRCSSQSGHNTVSWYQQALGQGPQFIFQYYREEENGRGNFPPRFSGLQFPNYSSELNVNALELDDSALYLCASSLSGTGQPQHFGDGTRLSIL.

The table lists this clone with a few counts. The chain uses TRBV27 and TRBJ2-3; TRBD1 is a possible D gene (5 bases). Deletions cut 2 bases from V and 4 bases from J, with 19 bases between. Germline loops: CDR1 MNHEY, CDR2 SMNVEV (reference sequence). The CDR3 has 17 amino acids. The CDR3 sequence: CASSLIQGVLRADTQYF. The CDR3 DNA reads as TGTGCCAGCAGTTTAATTCAGGGTGTTCTTCGCGCAGATACGCAGTATTTT.

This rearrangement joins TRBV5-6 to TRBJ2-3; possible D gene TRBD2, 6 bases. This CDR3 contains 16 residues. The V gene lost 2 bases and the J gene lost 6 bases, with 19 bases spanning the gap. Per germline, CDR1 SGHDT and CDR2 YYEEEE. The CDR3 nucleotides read TGTGCCAGCAGCTTCTATACTAGCCCATCCTGGGATACGCAGTATTTT. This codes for CASSFYTSPSWDTQYF.

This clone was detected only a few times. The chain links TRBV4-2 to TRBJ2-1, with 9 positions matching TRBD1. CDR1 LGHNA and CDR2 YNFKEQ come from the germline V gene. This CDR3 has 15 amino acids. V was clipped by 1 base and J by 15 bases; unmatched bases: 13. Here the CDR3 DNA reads TGTGCCAGCAGCCAAGGGGGACAGGGAGAATATATGACGTTCTTC. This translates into CASSQGGQGEYMTFF.